This TCR beta chain was profiled in a study of blood T cell repertoires in COVID-19. Study-level background: The cDNA or gDNA used as material had been derived from T cells, B-cell-depleted T cells, or PBMCs.

In the source study's methods: Reference gene primer amplification gave nucleated cell count estimates. Clones were sequenced by immunoSEQ multiplex PCR, and TCRdb holds only the in-frame ones, with some missing. The V and J calls and clone size were taken over from that table, and D and trimming were inferred from the DNA. Among around 270,000 clones listed, around 81% were seen once. In Seattle, patients joined the study during active infection and were tracked longitudinally. Germline assignment: CDR1 KGHSH and CDR2 LQKENI. Trimming shortened V by 6 bases and J by 0 bases, and 8 bases separated the two germline ends. The CDR3 totals 14 residues.

Material: peripheral blood. The rearrangement uses TRBV18 and TRBJ1-4; D gene uncertain. The receptor comes from a person aged 70 to 85 with COVID-19, enrolled during active disease. The CDR3 is CASSPGTTNEKLFF. In nucleotides, the CDR3 is TGTGCCAGCTCCCCTGGCACAACTAATGAAAAACTGTTTTTT.